The rows below give T cell receptor beta chains drawn from one sample of a study of response to subunit inactivated influenza vaccine. A single record per CDR3 protein comes from TCRdb applying MiXCR to the RT-PCR reads. This sample yields approximately 570,000 distinct CDR3 sequences, of which less than 8% are seen a single time; 13% belongs to the top ten. The input for sequencing was PBMCs from blood, taken around 2 years after vaccination. The receptors stem from a man aged 50-75 years who received an inactivated influenza vaccine. Each CDR3 is given with its conserved first and last residue. A D gene is named only where the DNA matches it firmly. Size values are once, few and many counts, or a class for expanded clones, and some rows have none.

>TRBD2|TRBV20-1|TRBJ2-5|few
TGCAGTGCTAGTTTGGGAACTAGCGGGAAAGAGACCCAGTACTTC
CSASLGTSGKETQYF
>.|TRBV9|TRBJ2-2|few
TGTGCCAGCAGCGTAACTTCTGCCGGGGAGCTGTTTTTT
CASSVTSAGELFF
>.|TRBV20-1|TRBJ2-2|many
TGCAGTGCTAGTAAAACACTCGCGAACACCGGGGAGCTGTTTTTT
CSASKTLANTGELFF
>.|TRBV29-1|TRBJ2-5|many
TGCAGCGTCTCCGGGTTGCGAGAGACCCAGTACTTC
CSVSGLRETQYF
>TRBD1|TRBV18|TRBJ2-1|few
TGTGCCAGCTCACCGTTCGTGACAGGGGCCTACAATGAGCAGTTCTTC
CASSPFVTGAYNEQFF
>.|TRBV12-3/TRBV12-4|TRBJ1-1|many
TGTGCCAGCAGTTTCGGGCAGGGCACTGAAGCTTTCTTT
CASSFGQGTEAFF
>.|TRBV5-1|TRBJ1-3|few
TGCGCCAGCAGCTTGGATCCGCTTGGAGGAAACACCATATATTTT
CASSLDPLGGNTIYF
>.|TRBV7-3|TRBJ1-1|many
TGTGCCAGCAGCTTGGGGGCAGAGTATGAAGCTTTCTTT
CASSLGAEYEAFF
>TRBD2|TRBV12-3/TRBV12-4|TRBJ2-3|many
TGTGCCAGCAGTTCCGGGACTAGCGGGGAAGATACGCAGTATTTT
CASSSGTSGEDTQYF
>.|TRBV2|TRBJ2-4|few
TGTGCCAGCAGTGAAAAAATTATGGGGGTAGTAGAAAACATTCAGTACTTC
CASSEKIMGVVENIQYF
>TRBD2|TRBV11-1|TRBJ2-1|many
TGTGCCAGCAGCCCAAAAACTAGCGGGAGGGCCGGATACAATGAGCAGTTCTTC
CASSPKTSGRAGYNEQFF
>TRBD2|TRBV5-8|TRBJ2-5|few
TGTGCCAGCAGCACAGGACTAGGAGTGGTGGAGACCCAGTACTTC
CASSTGLGVVETQYF
>.|TRBV7-2|TRBJ2-3|few
TGTGCCAGCAGCTCGCCCTGGGGTCGTCCTCCAGATACGCAGTATTTT
CASSSPWGRPPDTQYF
>.|TRBV3-1|TRBJ2-7|.
TGTGCCAGCAGCCAGGGGGATACGGGATCCTACGAGCAGTACTTC
CASSQGDTGSYEQYF
>TRBD2|TRBV27|TRBJ2-3|many
TGTGCCAGCAGTTTACTCCCCTATAGCGGGAGCACAGATACGCAGTATTTT
CASSLLPYSGSTDTQYF
>TRBD2|TRBV7-2|TRBJ2-5|few
TGTGCCAGCAGCTTAGTTAGCGGGGGGGCAGACGGAGAGACCCAGTACTTC
CASSLVSGGADGETQYF
>TRBD1|TRBV6-2/TRBV6-3|TRBJ1-1|.
TGTGCCAGCAGTTACTCGAGGCTTCGCAGGGGGCCTTTCTTT
CASSYSRLRRGPFF
>.|TRBV4-2|TRBJ2-3|few
TGTGCCAGCAGCCAGACCTGGAGGGGAGAAAGCACAGATACGCAGTATTTT
CASSQTWRGESTDTQYF
>.|TRBV7-2|TRBJ2-3|.
TGTGCCAGCAGCTTAGCGGGGACGGAGATCCTAGATACGCAGTATTTT
CASSLAGTEILDTQYF
>.|TRBV11-2|TRBJ2-7|many
TGTGCCAGCAGTACAGGACCAGGGGCAAGCTACGAGCAGTACTTC
CASSTGPGASYEQYF
>TRBD2|TRBV6-2/TRBV6-3|TRBJ2-3|few
TGTGCCAGCAGACGACTAGCGGTCATAGCAGATACGCAGTATTTT
CASRRLAVIADTQYF
>TRBD1|TRBV15|TRBJ1-5|few
TGTGCCACCAGCGGTGGACAGGGGTGGGGTCAGCCCCAGCATTTT
CATSGGQGWGQPQHF
>.|TRBV19|TRBJ2-2|.
TGTGCCAGTTGTACGAACACCGGGGAGCTGTTTTTT
CASCTNTGELFF
>.|TRBV29-1|TRBJ2-5|.
TGCAGCGTGGCCGGACAGATCCAAGAGACCCAGTACTTC
CSVAGQIQETQYF
>TRBD1|TRBV29-1|TRBJ2-2|many
TGCAGCGCCGGGGGACAGGGGCCCGGGGAGCTGTTTTTT
CSAGGQGPGELFF
>.|TRBV14|TRBJ2-3|few
TGTGCCAGCAGCCATCCGTTTCGCGCGGATACGCAGTATTTT
CASSHPFRADTQYF
>.|TRBV3-1|TRBJ1-1|few
TGTGCCAGCAGCCAAATGCAGGGAGGGGCTGAAGCTTTCTTT
CASSQMQGGAEAFF
>.|TRBV24-1|TRBJ2-1|many
TGTGCCACCAGTGCCCCCGACGGGAGTCCCTACAATGAGCAGTTCTTC
CATSAPDGSPYNEQFF